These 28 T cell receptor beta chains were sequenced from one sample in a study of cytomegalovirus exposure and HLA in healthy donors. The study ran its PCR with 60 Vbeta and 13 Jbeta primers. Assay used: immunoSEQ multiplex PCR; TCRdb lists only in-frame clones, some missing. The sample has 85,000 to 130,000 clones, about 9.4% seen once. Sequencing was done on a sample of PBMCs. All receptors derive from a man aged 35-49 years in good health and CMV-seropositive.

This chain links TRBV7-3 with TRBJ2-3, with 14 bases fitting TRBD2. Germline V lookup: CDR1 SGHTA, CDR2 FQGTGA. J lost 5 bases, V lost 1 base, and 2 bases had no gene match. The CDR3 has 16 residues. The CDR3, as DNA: TGTGCCAGCAGCTTAAACGGACTAGCGGGAGGAGATACGCAGTATTTT. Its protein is CASSLNGLAGGDTQYF.

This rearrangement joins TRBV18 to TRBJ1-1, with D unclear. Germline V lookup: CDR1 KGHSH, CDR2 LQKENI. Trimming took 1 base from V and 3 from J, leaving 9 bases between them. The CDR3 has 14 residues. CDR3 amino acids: CASSPQWEDTEAFF. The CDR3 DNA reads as TGTGCCAGCTCACCACAATGGGAGGACACTGAAGCTTTCTTT.

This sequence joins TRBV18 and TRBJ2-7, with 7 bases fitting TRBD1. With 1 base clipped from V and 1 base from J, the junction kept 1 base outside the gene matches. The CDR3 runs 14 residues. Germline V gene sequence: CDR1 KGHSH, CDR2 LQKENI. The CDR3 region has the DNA TGTGCCAGCTCACCACGGGGACAGTCCTACGAGCAGTACTTC. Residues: CASSPRGQSYEQYF.

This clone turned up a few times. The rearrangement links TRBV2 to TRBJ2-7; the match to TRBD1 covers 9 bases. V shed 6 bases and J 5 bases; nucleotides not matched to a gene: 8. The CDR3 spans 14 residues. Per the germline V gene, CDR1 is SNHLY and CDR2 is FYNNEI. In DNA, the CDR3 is TGTGCCAGCAGCGAACAGGGGGCACGAGACGAGCAGTACTTC. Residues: CASSEQGARDEQYF.

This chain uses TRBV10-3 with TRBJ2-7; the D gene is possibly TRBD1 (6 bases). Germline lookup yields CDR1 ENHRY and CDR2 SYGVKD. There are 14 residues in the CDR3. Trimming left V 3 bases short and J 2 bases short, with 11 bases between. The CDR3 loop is CAISDRDKTYEQYF. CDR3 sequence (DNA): TGTGCCATCAGTGACCGGGACAAGACCTACGAGCAGTACTTC.

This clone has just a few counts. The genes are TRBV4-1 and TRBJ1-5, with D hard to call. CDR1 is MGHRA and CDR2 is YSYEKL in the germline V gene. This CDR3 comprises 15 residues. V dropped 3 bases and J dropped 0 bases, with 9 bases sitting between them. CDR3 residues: CASSHFVSSNQPQHF. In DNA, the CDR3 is TGCGCCAGCAGCCATTTCGTCAGTAGCAATCAGCCCCAGCATTTT.

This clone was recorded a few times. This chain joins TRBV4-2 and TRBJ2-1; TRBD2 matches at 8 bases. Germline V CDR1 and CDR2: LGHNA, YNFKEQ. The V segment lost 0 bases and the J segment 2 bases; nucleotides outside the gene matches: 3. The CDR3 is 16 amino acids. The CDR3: CASSQEELAAYNEQFF. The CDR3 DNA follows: TGTGCCAGCAGCCAAGAGGAACTAGCGGCCTACAATGAGCAGTTCTTC.

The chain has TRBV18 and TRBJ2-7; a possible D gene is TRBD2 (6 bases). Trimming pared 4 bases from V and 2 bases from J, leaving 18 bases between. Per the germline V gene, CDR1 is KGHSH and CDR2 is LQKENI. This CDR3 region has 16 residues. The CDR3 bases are TGTGCCAGCTCACGCGGCCCAGCGGGCGAGGCCTACGAGCAGTACTTC. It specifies CASSRGPAGEAYEQYF.

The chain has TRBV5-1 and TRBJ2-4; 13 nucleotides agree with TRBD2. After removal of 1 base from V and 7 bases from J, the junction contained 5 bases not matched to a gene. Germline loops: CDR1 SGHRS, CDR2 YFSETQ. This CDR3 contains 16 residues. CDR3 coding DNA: TGCGCCAGCAGCTTGACCCTGACTAGCGGGAGGAACATTCAGTACTTC. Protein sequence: CASSLTLTSGRNIQYF.

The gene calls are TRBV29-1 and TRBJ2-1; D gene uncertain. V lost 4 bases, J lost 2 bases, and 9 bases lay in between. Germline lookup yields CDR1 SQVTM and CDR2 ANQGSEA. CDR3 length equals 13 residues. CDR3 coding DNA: TGCAGCGTTGTCCGAGAAACCTACAATGAGCAGTTCTTC. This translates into CSVVRETYNEQFF.

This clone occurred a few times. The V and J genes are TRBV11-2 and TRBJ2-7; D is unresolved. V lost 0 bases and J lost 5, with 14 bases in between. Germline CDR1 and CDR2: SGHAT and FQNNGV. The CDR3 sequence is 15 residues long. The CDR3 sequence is CASSLEYGRSDEQYF. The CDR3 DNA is TGTGCCAGCAGCTTAGAGTACGGTCGCTCTGACGAGCAGTACTTC.

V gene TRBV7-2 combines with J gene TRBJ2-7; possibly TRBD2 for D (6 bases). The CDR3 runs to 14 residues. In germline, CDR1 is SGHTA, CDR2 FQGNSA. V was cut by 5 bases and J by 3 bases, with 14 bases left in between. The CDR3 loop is CASSIAGGDYEQYF. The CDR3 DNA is TGTGCCAGCAGCATCGCAGGAGGGGACTACGAGCAGTACTTC.

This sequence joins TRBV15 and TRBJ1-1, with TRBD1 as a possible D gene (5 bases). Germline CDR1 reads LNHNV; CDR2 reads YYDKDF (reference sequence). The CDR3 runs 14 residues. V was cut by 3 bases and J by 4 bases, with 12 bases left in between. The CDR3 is CATSSSRVTTEAFF. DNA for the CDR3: TGTGCCACCAGCAGCTCCAGGGTGACCACTGAAGCTTTCTTT. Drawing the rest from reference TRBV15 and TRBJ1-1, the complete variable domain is DAMVIQNPRYQVTQFGKPVTLSCSQTLNHNVMYWYQQKSSQAPKLLFHYYDKDFNNEADTPDNFQSRRPNTSFCFLDIRSPGLGDTAMYLCATSSSRVTTEAFFGQGTRLTVV.

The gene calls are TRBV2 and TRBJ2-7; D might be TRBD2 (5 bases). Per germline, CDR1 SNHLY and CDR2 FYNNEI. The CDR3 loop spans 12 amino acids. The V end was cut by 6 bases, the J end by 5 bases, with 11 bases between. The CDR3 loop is CASRREGHEQYF. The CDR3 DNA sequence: TGTGCCAGCAGGAGAGAGGGTCACGAGCAGTACTTC.

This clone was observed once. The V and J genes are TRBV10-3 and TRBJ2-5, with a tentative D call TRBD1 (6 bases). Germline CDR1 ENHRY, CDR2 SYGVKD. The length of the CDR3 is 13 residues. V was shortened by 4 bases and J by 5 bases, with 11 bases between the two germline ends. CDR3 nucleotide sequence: TGTGCCATCAGTGCAGGGGCCGGGGAGACCCAGTACTTC. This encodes CAISAGAGETQYF.

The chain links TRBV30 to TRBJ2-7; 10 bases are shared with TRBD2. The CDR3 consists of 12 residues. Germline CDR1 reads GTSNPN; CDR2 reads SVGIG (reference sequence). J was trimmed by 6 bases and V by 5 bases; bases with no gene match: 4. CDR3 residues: CAWSSGSGEQYF. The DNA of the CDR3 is TGTGCCTGGTCTAGCGGGAGCGGCGAGCAGTACTTC.

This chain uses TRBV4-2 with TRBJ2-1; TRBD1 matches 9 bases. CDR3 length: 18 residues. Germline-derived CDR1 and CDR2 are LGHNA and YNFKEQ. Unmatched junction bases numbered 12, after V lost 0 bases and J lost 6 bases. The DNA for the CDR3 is TGTGCCAGCAGCCAAGATCGATCCGGGACAGGGCTCATCAATGAGCAGTTCTTC. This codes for CASSQDRSGTGLINEQFF.

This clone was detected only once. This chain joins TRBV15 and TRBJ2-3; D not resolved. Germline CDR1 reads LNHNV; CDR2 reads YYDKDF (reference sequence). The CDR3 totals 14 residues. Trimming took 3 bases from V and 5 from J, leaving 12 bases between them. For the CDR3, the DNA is TGTGCCACCAGCAGTCGCTTACTTGGAGATACGCAGTATTTT. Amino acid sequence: CATSSRLLGDTQYF.

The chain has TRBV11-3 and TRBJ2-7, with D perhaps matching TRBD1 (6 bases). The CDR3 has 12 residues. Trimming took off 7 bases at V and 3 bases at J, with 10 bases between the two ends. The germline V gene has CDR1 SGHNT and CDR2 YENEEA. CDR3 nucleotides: TGTGCCAGCATGGGACACAGCTACGAGCAGTACTTC. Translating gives CASMGHSYEQYF.

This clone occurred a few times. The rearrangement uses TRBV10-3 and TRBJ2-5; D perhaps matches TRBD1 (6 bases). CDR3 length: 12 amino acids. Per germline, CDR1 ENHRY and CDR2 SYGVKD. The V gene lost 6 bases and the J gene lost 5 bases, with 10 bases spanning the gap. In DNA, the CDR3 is TGTGCCATCAGGGGGCAGGGGGAGACCCAGTACTTC. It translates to CAIRGQGETQYF.

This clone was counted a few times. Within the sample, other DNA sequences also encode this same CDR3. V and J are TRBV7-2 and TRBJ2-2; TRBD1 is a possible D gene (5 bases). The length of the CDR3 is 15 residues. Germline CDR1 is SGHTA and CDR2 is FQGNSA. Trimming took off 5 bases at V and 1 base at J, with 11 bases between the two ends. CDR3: CASSRQGGNTGELFF. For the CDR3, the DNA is TGTGCCAGCAGCCGTCAGGGCGGGAACACCGGGGAGCTGTTTTTT.

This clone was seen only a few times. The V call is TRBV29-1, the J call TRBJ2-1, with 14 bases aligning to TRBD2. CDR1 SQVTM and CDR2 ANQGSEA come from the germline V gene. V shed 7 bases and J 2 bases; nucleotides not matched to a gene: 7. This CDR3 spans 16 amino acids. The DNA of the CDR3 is TGCAGCGGAGGGACTAGCGGGGGCCGGACCTACAATGAGCAGTTCTTC. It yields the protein CSGGTSGGRTYNEQFF.

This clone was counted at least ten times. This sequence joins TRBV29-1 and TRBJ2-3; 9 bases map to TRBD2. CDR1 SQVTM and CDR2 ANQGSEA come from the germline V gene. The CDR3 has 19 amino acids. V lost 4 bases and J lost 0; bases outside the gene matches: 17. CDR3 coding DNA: TGCAGCGTTGTGCCTCCCCGACTAGCGGAGGAGACTAGCACAGATACGCAGTATTTT. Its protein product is CSVVPPRLAEETSTDTQYF.

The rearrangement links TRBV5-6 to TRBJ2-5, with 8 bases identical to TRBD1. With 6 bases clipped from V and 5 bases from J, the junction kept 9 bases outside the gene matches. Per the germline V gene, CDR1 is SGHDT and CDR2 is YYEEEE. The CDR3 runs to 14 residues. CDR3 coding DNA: TGTGCCAGCACCGACCAGGGGGCCCCTGAGACCCAGTACTTC. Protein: CASTDQGAPETQYF.

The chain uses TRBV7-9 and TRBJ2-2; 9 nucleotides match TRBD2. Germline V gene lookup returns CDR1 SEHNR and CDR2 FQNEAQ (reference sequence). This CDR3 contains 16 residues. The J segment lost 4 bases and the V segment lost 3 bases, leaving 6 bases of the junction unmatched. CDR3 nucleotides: TGTGCCAGCAGCTTCCCGGGACTAGCTTTCACCGGGGAGCTGTTTTTT. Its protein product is CASSFPGLAFTGELFF.

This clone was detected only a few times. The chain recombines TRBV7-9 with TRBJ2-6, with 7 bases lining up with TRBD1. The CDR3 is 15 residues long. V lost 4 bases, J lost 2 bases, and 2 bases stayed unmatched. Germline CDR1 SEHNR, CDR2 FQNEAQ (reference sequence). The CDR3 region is CASSWGQPGANVLTF. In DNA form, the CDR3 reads TGTGCCAGCAGCTGGGGACAGCCTGGGGCCAACGTCCTGACTTTC. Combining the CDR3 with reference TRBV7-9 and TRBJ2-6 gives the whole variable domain DTGVSQNPRHKITKRGQNVTFRCDPISEHNRLYWYRQTLGQGPEFLTYFQNEAQLEKSRLLSDRFSAERPKGSFSTLEIQRTEQGDSAMYLCASSWGQPGANVLTFGAGSRLTVL.

In nucleotides, the CDR3 is TGTGCCAGCAGCTTAGTGGCGGGGGACTACAATGAGCAGTTCTTC. Protein: CASSLVAGDYNEQFF. The V call is TRBV11-2, the J call TRBJ2-1, with TRBD2 identical over 7 bases. Germline V CDR1 and CDR2: SGHAT, FQNNGV. Trimming at V came to 1 base and at J to 3 bases, leaving 3 bases not matched to a gene. The length of the CDR3 is 15 residues.

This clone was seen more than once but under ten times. The CDR3 DNA is TGTGCCAGCAGTCCCCGACAGACACTCGTCGCAGATACGCAGTATTTT. This codes for CASSPRQTLVADTQYF. This chain links TRBV28 with TRBJ2-3; D might be TRBD1 (5 bases). V was cut by 5 bases and J by 4 bases, with 19 bases left in between. The CDR3 covers 16 residues. The germline CDR1 and CDR2 sequences are MDHEN and SYDVKM. Using reference TRBV28 and TRBJ2-3 for the parts outside the CDR3, the full variable domain is DVKVTQSSRYLVKRTGEKVFLECVQDMDHENMFWYRQDPGLGLRLIYFSYDVKMKEKGDIPEGYSVSREKKERFSLILESASTNQTSMYLCASSPRQTLVADTQYFGPGTRLTVL.